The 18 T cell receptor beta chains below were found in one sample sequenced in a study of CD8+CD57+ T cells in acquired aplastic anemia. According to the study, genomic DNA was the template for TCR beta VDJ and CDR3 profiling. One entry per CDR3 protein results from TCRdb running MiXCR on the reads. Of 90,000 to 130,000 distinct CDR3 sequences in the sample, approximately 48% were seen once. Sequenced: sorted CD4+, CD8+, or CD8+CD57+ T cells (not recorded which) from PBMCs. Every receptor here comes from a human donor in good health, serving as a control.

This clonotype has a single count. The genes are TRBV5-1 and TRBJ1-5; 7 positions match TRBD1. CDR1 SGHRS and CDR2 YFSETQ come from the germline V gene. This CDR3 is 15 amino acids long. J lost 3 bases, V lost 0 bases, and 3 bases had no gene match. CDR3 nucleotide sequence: TGCGCCAGCAGCTTGGGAACAGGGGACAATCAGCCCCAGCATTTT. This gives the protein CASSLGTGDNQPQHF.

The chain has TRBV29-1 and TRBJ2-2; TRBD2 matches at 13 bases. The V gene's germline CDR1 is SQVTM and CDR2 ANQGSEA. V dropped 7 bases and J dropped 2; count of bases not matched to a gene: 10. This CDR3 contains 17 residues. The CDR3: CSGSSTSGGVNTGELFF. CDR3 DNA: TGCAGCGGATCCTCAACTAGCGGGGGGGTAAACACCGGGGAGCTGTTTTTT.

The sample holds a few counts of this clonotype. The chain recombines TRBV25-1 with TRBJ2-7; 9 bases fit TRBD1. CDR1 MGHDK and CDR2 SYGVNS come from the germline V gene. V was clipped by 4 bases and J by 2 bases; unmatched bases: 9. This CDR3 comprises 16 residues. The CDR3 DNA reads TGTGCCAGCAGTGCTAGACAAACAGGGGGCCCCTACGAGCAGTACTTC. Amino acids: CASSARQTGGPYEQYF.

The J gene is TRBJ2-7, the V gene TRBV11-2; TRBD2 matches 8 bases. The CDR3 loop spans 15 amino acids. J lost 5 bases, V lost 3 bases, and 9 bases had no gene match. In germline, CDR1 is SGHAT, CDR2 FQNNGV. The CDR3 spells CASSFTSGRAHEQYF. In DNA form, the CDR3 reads TGTGCCAGCAGCTTTACTAGCGGACGTGCTCACGAGCAGTACTTC.

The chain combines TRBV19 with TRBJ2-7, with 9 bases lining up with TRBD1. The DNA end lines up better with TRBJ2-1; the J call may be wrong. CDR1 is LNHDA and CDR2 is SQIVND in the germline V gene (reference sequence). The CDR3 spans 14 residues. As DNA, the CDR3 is TGTGCCAGTAGCCCGGACAGGGGTGGTAATGAGCAGTTCTTC. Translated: CASSPDRGGNEQFF.

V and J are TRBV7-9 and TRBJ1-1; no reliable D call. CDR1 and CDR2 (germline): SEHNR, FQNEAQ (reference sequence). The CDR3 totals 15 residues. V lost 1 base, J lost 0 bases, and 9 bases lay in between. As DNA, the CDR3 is TGTGCCAGCAGCTTAGTTCTGGGGATGAACACTGAAGCTTTCTTT. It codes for CASSLVLGMNTEAFF.

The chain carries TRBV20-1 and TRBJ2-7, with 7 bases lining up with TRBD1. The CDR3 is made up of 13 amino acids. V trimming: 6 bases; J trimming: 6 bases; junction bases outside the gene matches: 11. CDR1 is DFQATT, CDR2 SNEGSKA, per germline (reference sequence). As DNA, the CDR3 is TGCAGTGCCCCGCAGGACAGGACGGGCGAGCAGTACTTC. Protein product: CSAPQDRTGEQYF.

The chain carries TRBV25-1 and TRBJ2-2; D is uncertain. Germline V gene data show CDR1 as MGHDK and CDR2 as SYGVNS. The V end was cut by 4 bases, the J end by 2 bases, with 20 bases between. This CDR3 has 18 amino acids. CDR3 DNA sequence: TGTGCCAGCAGTGGATTCTTGCAACCCTCTGGAAACACCGGGGAGCTGTTTTTT. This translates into CASSGFLQPSGNTGELFF.

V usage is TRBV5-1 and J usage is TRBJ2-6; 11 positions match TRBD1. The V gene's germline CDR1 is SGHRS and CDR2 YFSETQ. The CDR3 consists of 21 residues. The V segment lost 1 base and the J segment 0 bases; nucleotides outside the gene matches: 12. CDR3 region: CASSLRPADRGLFSGANVLTF. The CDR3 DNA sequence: TGCGCCAGCAGCTTGAGGCCTGCGGACAGGGGGCTCTTCTCTGGGGCCAACGTCCTGACTTTC.

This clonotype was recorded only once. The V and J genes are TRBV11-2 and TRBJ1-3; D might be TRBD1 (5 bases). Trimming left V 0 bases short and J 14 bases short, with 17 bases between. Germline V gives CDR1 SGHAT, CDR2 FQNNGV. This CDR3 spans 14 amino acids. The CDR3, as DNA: TGTGCCAGCAGCTTAGATCGAACAGGTTACGCCGTATATTTT. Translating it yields CASSLDRTGYAVYF.

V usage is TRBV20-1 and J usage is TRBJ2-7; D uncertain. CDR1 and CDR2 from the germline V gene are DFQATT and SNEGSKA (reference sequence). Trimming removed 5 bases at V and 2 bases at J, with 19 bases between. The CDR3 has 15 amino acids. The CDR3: CSAGRRPRGAYEQYF. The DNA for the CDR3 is TGCAGTGCTGGCCGACGACCCAGAGGAGCCTACGAGCAGTACTTC.

CDR3 DNA sequence: TGCGCCAGCAGTGAAGTGTATCCCGTGTACGACACTGAAGCTTTCTTT. Its protein product is CASSEVYPVYDTEAFF. This chain joins TRBV10-1 and TRBJ1-1, with D unclear. Germline V gene lookup returns CDR1 WNHNN and CDR2 SYGVQD (reference sequence). V was cut by 3 bases and J by 3 bases, with 17 bases left in between. There are 16 residues in the CDR3.

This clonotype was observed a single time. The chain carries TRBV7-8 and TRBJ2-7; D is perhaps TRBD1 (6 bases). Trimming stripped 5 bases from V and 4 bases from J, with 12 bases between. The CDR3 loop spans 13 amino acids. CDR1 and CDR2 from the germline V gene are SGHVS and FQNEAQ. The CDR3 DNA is TGTGCCAGCAGCAATAACAGGGTATACGAGCAGTACTTC. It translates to CASSNNRVYEQYF. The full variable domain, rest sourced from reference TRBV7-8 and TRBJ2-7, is GAGVSQSPRYKVAKRGQDVALRCDPISGHVSLFWYQQALGQGPEFLTYFQNEAQLDKSGLPSDRFFAERPEGSVSTLKIQRTQQEDSAVYLCASSNNRVYEQYFGPGTRLTVT.

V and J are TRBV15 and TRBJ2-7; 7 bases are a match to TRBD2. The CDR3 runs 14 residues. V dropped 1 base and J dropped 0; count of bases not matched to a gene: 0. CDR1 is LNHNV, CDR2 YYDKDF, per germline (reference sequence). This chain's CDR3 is CATSRAGGSYEQYF. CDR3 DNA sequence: TGTGCCACCAGCAGAGCGGGGGGCTCCTACGAGCAGTACTTC.

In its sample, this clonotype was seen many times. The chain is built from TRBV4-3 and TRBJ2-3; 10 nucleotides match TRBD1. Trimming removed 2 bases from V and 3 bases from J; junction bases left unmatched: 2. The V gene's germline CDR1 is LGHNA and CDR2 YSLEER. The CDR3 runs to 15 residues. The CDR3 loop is CASSQWDRGTDTQYF. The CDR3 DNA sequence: TGCGCCAGCAGCCAATGGGACAGGGGTACAGATACGCAGTATTTT.

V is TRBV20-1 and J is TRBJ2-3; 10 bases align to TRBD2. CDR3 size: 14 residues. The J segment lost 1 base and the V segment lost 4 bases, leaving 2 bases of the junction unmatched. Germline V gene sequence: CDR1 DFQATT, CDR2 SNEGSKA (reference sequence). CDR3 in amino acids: CSATLAGRTDTQYF. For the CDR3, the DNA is TGCAGTGCTACACTAGCGGGGCGCACAGATACGCAGTATTTT.

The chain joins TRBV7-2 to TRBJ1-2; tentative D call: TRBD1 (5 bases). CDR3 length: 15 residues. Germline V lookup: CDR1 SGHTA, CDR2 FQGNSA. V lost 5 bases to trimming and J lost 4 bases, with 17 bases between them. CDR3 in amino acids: CASSPRAGFVYGYTF. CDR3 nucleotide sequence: TGTGCCAGCAGCCCCAGGGCAGGGTTTGTCTATGGCTACACCTTC.

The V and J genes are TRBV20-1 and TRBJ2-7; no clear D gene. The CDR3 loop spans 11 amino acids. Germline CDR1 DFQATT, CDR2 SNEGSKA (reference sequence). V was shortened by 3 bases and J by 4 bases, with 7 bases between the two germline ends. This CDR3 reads CSASVAYEQYF. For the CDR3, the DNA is TGCAGTGCTAGTGTGGCTTACGAGCAGTACTTC.